Below, 17 T cell receptor beta chains from the same sample are listed, as sequenced in a study of blood T cell repertoires in COVID-19. Measured with immunoSEQ multiplex PCR; TCRdb has only the in-frame clones, and not every one. The table has 45,000 to 50,000 clones, approximately 84% seen once; the top ten hold approximately 2.5%. The sequenced sample consisted of peripheral blood. These TCRs come from a woman of 80 years or more with COVID-19, enrolled during active disease.

This clone was counted a single time. The chain couples TRBV5-1 to TRBJ2-3; 9 bases agree with TRBD1. The CDR3 loop spans 15 amino acids. V lost 4 bases, J lost 2 bases, and 5 bases stayed unmatched. CDR1 is SGHRS and CDR2 is YFSETQ in the germline V gene. The CDR3 DNA reads TGCGCCAGCAGCCCGGACAGGGGTCCCACAGATACGCAGTATTTT. Translating it yields CASSPDRGPTDTQYF.

The chain has TRBV5-4 and TRBJ2-4; no firm D call. Trimming removed 8 bases from V and 2 bases from J, with 14 bases in between. The V gene's germline CDR1 is SGHNT and CDR2 YYREEE (reference sequence). The CDR3 spans 14 residues. For the CDR3, the DNA is TGTGCCAGATGTTTCGTGACTCCCAAAAACATTCAGTACTTC. It translates to CARCFVTPKNIQYF.

The chain couples TRBV5-1 to TRBJ2-1; TRBD2 is a possible D gene (5 bases). The CDR3 covers 14 residues. The germline V and J ends were trimmed by 2 bases and 5 bases, with 11 bases remaining between them. Germline V CDR1 and CDR2: SGHRS, YFSETQ. The CDR3 bases are TGCGCCAGCAGCTTAAGCGGAAACAACAATGAGCAGTTCTTC. Protein: CASSLSGNNNEQFF.

The chain combines TRBV3-1 (or the pseudogene TRBV3-2) with TRBJ2-1, with 7 bases identical to TRBD2. V shed 0 bases, J shed 12 bases, and the junction held 11 bases outside the gene matches. This CDR3 is 15 amino acids long. CDR1 and CDR2 (germline): LGHDT, YNNKEL (reference sequence). The CDR3 sequence is CASSQDGVAGLLQFF. CDR3 bases: TGTGCCAGCAGCCAAGATGGTGTAGCGGGCTTGTTGCAGTTCTTC.

The CDR3 nucleotides are TGTGCCAGCAGTTTTCCGCGGGGTCAGGATTCACCCCTCCACTTT. It translates to CASSFPRGQDSPLHF. This chain links TRBV2 with TRBJ1-6; D is unclear. Trimming removed 5 bases from V and 8 bases from J, with 16 bases in between. Germline CDR1 SNHLY, CDR2 FYNNEI. The CDR3 sequence is 15 residues long. The full variable domain, in which reference TRBV2 and TRBJ1-6 provide the parts outside the CDR3, is EPEVTQTPSHQVTQMGQEVILRCVPISNHLYFYWYRQILGQKVEFLVSFYNNEISEKSEIFDDQFSVERPDGSNFTLKIRSTKLEDSAMYFCASSFPRGQDSPLHFGNGTRLTVT.

The chain uses TRBV19 and TRBJ2-7, with a weak D call TRBD1 (6 bases). V was shortened by 4 bases and J by 0 bases, with 13 bases between the two germline ends. The CDR3 covers 15 residues. Germline loops: CDR1 LNHDA, CDR2 SQIVND (reference sequence). The CDR3 loop reads CASSNGQRLSYEQYF. The CDR3 nucleotides read TGTGCCAGTAGTAACGGACAGCGCCTCTCCTACGAGCAGTACTTC.

V usage is TRBV5-1 and J usage is TRBJ1-2, with TRBD1 matching over 9 bases. CDR1 is SGHRS, CDR2 YFSETQ, per germline. The CDR3 contains 16 residues. J gave up 1 base and V 0 bases, and 4 bases lay outside the gene matches. The CDR3 DNA sequence: TGCGCCAGCAGCTTGGTGACAGGGGGATTTAACTATGGCTACACCTTC. Protein product: CASSLVTGGFNYGYTF.

The chain recombines TRBV5-1 with TRBJ1-2; 8 bases are a match to TRBD1. CDR3 length: 15 residues. Germline V gene data show CDR1 as SGHRS and CDR2 as YFSETQ. The junction had 7 bases not matched to a gene; V was cut back by 4 bases and J by 2 bases. CDR3 in amino acids: CASSQDRVSNYGYTF. DNA of the CDR3: TGCGCCAGCAGCCAGGACAGGGTCTCGAACTATGGCTACACCTTC.

The V gene is TRBV19, the J gene TRBJ1-2; D call uncertain. Germline CDR1 and CDR2: LNHDA and SQIVND (reference sequence). The CDR3 consists of 14 residues. The V gene lost 5 bases and the J gene lost 2 bases, with 12 bases spanning the gap. CDR3 amino acids: CASSPGLRNYGYTF. CDR3 coding DNA: TGTGCCAGTAGTCCCGGACTGAGGAACTATGGCTACACCTTC.

V is TRBV14 and J is TRBJ2-7; D is possibly TRBD2 (6 bases). Germline V gene sequence: CDR1 SGHDN, CDR2 FVKESK. The CDR3 is made up of 14 amino acids. V was shortened by 1 base and J by 5 bases, with 12 bases between the two germline ends. CDR3 amino acids: CASSQGWGGNEQYF. As DNA, the CDR3 is TGTGCCAGCAGCCAAGGGTGGGGCGGGAACGAGCAGTACTTC.

CDR3: CASSSPTGNSGNTIYF. Written as DNA, the CDR3 is TGTGCCAGCAGTTCCCCGACTGGCAACTCTGGAAACACCATATATTTT. J is TRBJ1-3 and V is TRBV6-5; D is unclear. The CDR3 totals 16 residues. V lost 4 bases to trimming and J lost 0 bases, with 13 bases between them. CDR1 and CDR2 (germline): MNHEY, SVGAGI.

The rearrangement uses TRBV6-5 and TRBJ1-6; TRBD1 matches 8 bases. CDR3 length equals 15 residues. Trimming removed 2 bases from V and 7 bases from J; junction bases left unmatched: 4. Germline V CDR1 and CDR2: MNHEY, SVGAGI. CDR3 sequence reads: CASSYTDRGNSPLHF. The CDR3 DNA sequence: TGTGCCAGCAGTTACACCGACAGGGGCAATTCACCCCTCCACTTT.

For this clone: This sample also contains other DNA sequences that code for the same CDR3. The chain joins TRBV11-2 to TRBJ2-1; TRBD2 might be the D (6 bases). The CDR3 runs 15 residues. CDR1 SGHAT and CDR2 FQNNGV come from the germline V gene. V was pared by 3 bases and J by 2 bases, with 11 bases between. In DNA, the CDR3 is TGTGCCAGCAGCTTGGAGGGCCATACCTACAATGAGCAGTTCTTC. It is translated as CASSLEGHTYNEQFF.

The chain employs TRBV23-1 and TRBJ1-1; D is possibly TRBD1 (5 bases). TRBV23-1 is flagged as an ORF with uncertain function. Trimming removed 7 bases from V and 4 bases from J, with 19 bases in between. This CDR3 contains 15 residues. CDR3 region: CASTPFGKGLTEAFF. CDR3 DNA: TGCGCCAGCACACCGTTTGGAAAGGGGCTCACTGAAGCTTTCTTT.

The J gene is TRBJ1-6, the V gene TRBV11-2; 7 nucleotides align to TRBD1. With 5 bases clipped from V and 10 bases from J, the junction kept 11 bases outside the gene matches. The CDR3 consists of 15 residues. Germline V gives CDR1 SGHAT, CDR2 FQNNGV. For the CDR3, the DNA is TGTGCCAGCAGCATTAGACAGGGTCCAGGGTCACCCCTCCACTTT. Its protein product is CASSIRQGPGSPLHF. The variable domain in full, with the rest retrieved from reference TRBV11-2 and TRBJ1-6, is EAGVAQSPRYKIIEKRQSVAFWCNPISGHATLYWYQQILGQGPKLLIQFQNNGVVDDSQLPKDRFSAERLKGVDSTLKIQPAKLEDSAVYLCASSIRQGPGSPLHFGNGTRLTVT.

This chain links TRBV7-9 with TRBJ2-1; 10 positions match TRBD1. This CDR3 is 15 amino acids long. Trimming at V came to 5 bases and at J to 7 bases, leaving 8 bases not matched to a gene. In germline, CDR1 is SEHNR, CDR2 FQNEAQ (reference sequence). DNA of the CDR3: TGTGCCAGCAGCCCCGGGACAGGGGATTTGAATGAGCAGTTCTTC. Its translation is CASSPGTGDLNEQFF.

This rearrangement joins TRBV20-1 to TRBJ1-5; the D gene is possibly TRBD1 (5 bases). V lost 5 bases to trimming and J lost 4 bases, with 6 bases between them. CDR1 and CDR2 (germline): DFQATT, SNEGSKA (reference sequence). The CDR3 totals 11 residues. The CDR3 DNA reads as TGCAGTGCTCAGGGAAATCAGCCCCAGCATTTT. Amino acid sequence: CSAQGNQPQHF.